These T cell receptor beta chains were read from a single sample in a study of T cells in Graves' hyperthyroidism and ophthalmopathy. From the multiplex PCR reads, TCRdb called clonotypes with MiXCR, one entry per CDR3 protein. The sample has about 300,000 distinct CDR3 sequences; roughly 19% are singletons. Sequences were obtained from blood. The receptor set was obtained from a man aged 50 or older with Graves' ophthalmopathy. CDR3s include the opening cysteine and the closing phenylalanine or tryptophan. A D gene is named only where the DNA matches it firmly. Size values are once, few and many counts, or a class for expanded clones, and some rows have none.

D: TRBD2; size: .; J: TRBJ2-1; V: TRBV19; DNA: TGTGCCAGTAGTCCTAAAGGCGGGAGGGCCCTCAACAATGAGCAGTTCTTC; CDR3: CASSPKGGRALNNEQFF
D: TRBD1; size: many; J: TRBJ1-2; V: TRBV28; DNA: TGTGCCAGCAGCAGACAGGGCGGGGGCTATGGCTACACCTTC; CDR3: CASSRQGGGYGYTF
D: TRBD1; size: many; J: TRBJ1-1; V: TRBV6-1; DNA: TGTGCCAGCAATCAGGGGGGGAACACTGAAGCTTTCTTT; CDR3: CASNQGGNTEAFF
D: TRBD1; size: many; J: TRBJ1-5; V: TRBV20-1; DNA: TGCAGTGTTACCGGGACAGGGCTTACTCAGCCCCAGCATTTT; CDR3: CSVTGTGLTQPQHF
D: .; size: many; J: TRBJ2-3; V: TRBV11-2; DNA: TGTGCCAGCAGCTTAGACATGGGGCTTGGCCCGCAGTATTTT; CDR3: CASSLDMGLGPQYF
D: TRBD1; size: .; J: TRBJ2-2; V: TRBV18; DNA: TGTGCCAGCTCACGAACTACAGGGGCCACCGGGGAGCTGTTTTTT; CDR3: CASSRTTGATGELFF
D: .; size: many; J: TRBJ2-5; V: TRBV28; DNA: TGTGCCAGCAGGCCGGGACTCTGGGGGACCCAGTACTTC; CDR3: CASRPGLWGTQYF
D: TRBD2; size: once; J: TRBJ2-7; V: TRBV7-6; DNA: TGTGCCAGCAGCTATTCCGGGACTAGCGGCTACGAGCAGTACTTC; CDR3: CASSYSGTSGYEQYF
D: .; size: .; J: TRBJ1-2; V: TRBV5-1; DNA: TGCGCCAGCAGCTTGGTTCCCTTGGGGAACTATGGCTACACCTTC; CDR3: CASSLVPLGNYGYTF
D: .; size: few; J: TRBJ2-6; V: TRBV6-1; DNA: TGTGCCAGCATGAAGAGTCGGGCTGGGGCCAACGTCCTGACTTTC; CDR3: CASMKSRAGANVLTF
D: .; size: many; J: TRBJ1-4; V: TRBV20-1; DNA: TGCAGTGCTACCATGGGGGCAGTTGAAAAACTGTTTTTT; CDR3: CSATMGAVEKLFF
D: .; size: .; J: TRBJ1-2; V: TRBV10-3; DNA: TGTGCCATCAGTGCCAGGGAAGAGATGAACTATGGCTACACCTTC; CDR3: CAISAREEMNYGYTF
D: .; size: many; J: TRBJ2-7; V: TRBV3-1; DNA: TGTGCCAGCAGCTACTCCGGGACCGCGCGGGGCGAGCAGTACTTC; CDR3: CASSYSGTARGEQYF
D: TRBD2; size: .; J: TRBJ2-1; V: TRBV18; DNA: TGTGCCAGCTCAACCCGGGAGGGCGATGAGCAGTTCTTC; CDR3: CASSTREGDEQFF
D: TRBD2; size: many; J: TRBJ2-5; V: TRBV28; DNA: TGTGCCAGCATTGCCGGGAGGGAAGAGACCCAGTACTTC; CDR3: CASIAGREETQYF
D: .; size: .; J: TRBJ2-3; V: TRBV6-1; DNA: TGTGCCAGCACCGAGACTAGAGGTAGCGCAGATACGCAGTATTTT; CDR3: CASTETRGSADTQYF
D: TRBD2; size: few; J: TRBJ2-7; V: TRBV6-1; DNA: TGTGCCAGCAGTTCGACTAGCGGGAGGTCCAACGAGCAGTACTTC; CDR3: CASSSTSGRSNEQYF
D: .; size: many; J: TRBJ2-2; V: TRBV2; DNA: TGTGCCAGCAGGCGCGGGCCCGCGAACACCGGGGAGCTGTTTTTT; CDR3: CASRRGPANTGELFF
D: .; size: .; J: TRBJ2-7; V: TRBV5-5; DNA: TGTGCCAGCGCGGAGGGCTTCTACGAGCAGTACTTC; CDR3: CASAEGFYEQYF
D: .; size: few; J: TRBJ1-6; V: TRBV10-3; DNA: TGTGCCATCAGGAGCGGCAGCGACTCCTATAATTCACCCCTCCACTTT; CDR3: CAIRSGSDSYNSPLHF
D: .; size: .; J: TRBJ2-7; V: TRBV7-6; DNA: TGTGCCAGCAGCTTAGGGGACGGGAGCTCCTACGAGCAGTACTTC; CDR3: CASSLGDGSSYEQYF
D: TRBD2; size: many; J: TRBJ2-1; V: TRBV30; DNA: TGTGCCTGGAGGGGAAATGAAGCGGGAAACTACAATGAGCAGTTCTTC; CDR3: CAWRGNEAGNYNEQFF
D: .; size: few; J: TRBJ2-1; V: TRBV10-3; DNA: TGTGCCATCAGTGAGGGGGTCTCAATAACCAATGAGCAGTTCTTC; CDR3: CAISEGVSITNEQFF
D: TRBD2; size: .; J: TRBJ2-3; V: TRBV2; DNA: TGTGCCAGCAGTCCGCGACTAGCGGGAGTAGTAGATACGCAGTATTTT; CDR3: CASSPRLAGVVDTQYF
D: TRBD1; size: many; J: TRBJ2-7; V: TRBV12-3/TRBV12-4; DNA: TGTGCCAGCAGGACAGGGGGCTACGAGCAGTACTTC; CDR3: CASRTGGYEQYF
D: .; size: many; J: TRBJ2-7; V: TRBV5-1; DNA: TGCGCCAGCAGCCCCGGGGGCAGGGGGACCTACGAGCAGTACTTC; CDR3: CASSPGGRGTYEQYF
D: .; size: many; J: TRBJ1-1; V: TRBV10-3; DNA: TGTGCCATCAGGGATACAGTGATGAACACTGAAGCTTTCTTT; CDR3: CAIRDTVMNTEAFF
D: .; size: many; J: TRBJ2-5; V: TRBV20-1; DNA: TGCAGTGCTAGAGATTTTTCGGCGGGACCTAGAACCAAAGAGACCCAGTACTTC; CDR3: CSARDFSAGPRTKETQYF
D: .; size: many; J: TRBJ1-1; V: TRBV2; DNA: TGTGCCAGCAGTGAAGCAGGAGGGTCTGAAGCTTTCTTT; CDR3: CASSEAGGSEAFF
D: .; size: few; J: TRBJ1-1; V: TRBV6-2/TRBV6-3; DNA: TGTGCCAGCACCTATTTAGGAACAATTGGGGGCACTGAAGCTTTCTTT; CDR3: CASTYLGTIGGTEAFF
D: .; size: .; J: TRBJ1-2; V: TRBV24-1; DNA: TGTGCCACCAGTAGCGAGGGGGTCGGCAACTATGGCTACACCTTC; CDR3: CATSSEGVGNYGYTF
D: .; size: few; J: TRBJ1-1; V: TRBV6-1; DNA: TGTGCCAGCAGTTATAGTACCCTGAACACTGAAGCTTTCTTT; CDR3: CASSYSTLNTEAFF
D: TRBD2; size: .; J: TRBJ2-1; V: TRBV14; DNA: TGTGCCAGCAGCCAAGTGTACGGGGGAGGGAAAAACAATGAGCAGTTCTTC; CDR3: CASSQVYGGGKNNEQFF
D: TRBD2; size: many; J: TRBJ2-7; V: TRBV7-8; DNA: TGTGCCAGCAGCGCGGGGACTAGCGGGTTGGGGTCTTTTGAGCAGTACTTC; CDR3: CASSAGTSGLGSFEQYF
D: TRBD1; size: .; J: TRBJ1-5; V: TRBV28; DNA: TGTGCCAGCAGCCAAACAGGGGGAGGTCAGCCCCAGCATTTT; CDR3: CASSQTGGGQPQHF
D: .; size: .; J: TRBJ1-5; V: TRBV30; DNA: TGTGCCTGGAGTGTAGCCGACGGTCAGCCCCAGCATTTT; CDR3: CAWSVADGQPQHF
D: TRBD1; size: many; J: TRBJ2-2; V: TRBV5-1; DNA: TGCGCCAGCAGCCCCGGGACAGGGAACACCGGGGAGCTGTTTTTT; CDR3: CASSPGTGNTGELFF
D: TRBD1; size: .; J: TRBJ1-1; V: TRBV6-5; DNA: TGTGCCAGCAGTTGGGGACAGGGGAACACTGAAGCTTTCTTT; CDR3: CASSWGQGNTEAFF
D: TRBD1; size: .; J: TRBJ2-1; V: TRBV5-1; DNA: TGCGCCAGCAGCTCAGGGACAGGGGGCGGCTCGGGCTCCTACAATGAGCAGTTCTTC; CDR3: CASSSGTGGGSGSYNEQFF
D: .; size: .; J: TRBJ1-2; V: TRBV28; DNA: TGTGCCAGCAGTTTCCCCGGGAACCTTGCTAACTATGGCTACACCTTC; CDR3: CASSFPGNLANYGYTF
D: .; size: .; J: TRBJ2-1; V: TRBV3-1; DNA: TGTGCCAGCAGCCAAGATTTTAGCGTCTACTCCTACAATGAGCAGTTCTTC; CDR3: CASSQDFSVYSYNEQFF